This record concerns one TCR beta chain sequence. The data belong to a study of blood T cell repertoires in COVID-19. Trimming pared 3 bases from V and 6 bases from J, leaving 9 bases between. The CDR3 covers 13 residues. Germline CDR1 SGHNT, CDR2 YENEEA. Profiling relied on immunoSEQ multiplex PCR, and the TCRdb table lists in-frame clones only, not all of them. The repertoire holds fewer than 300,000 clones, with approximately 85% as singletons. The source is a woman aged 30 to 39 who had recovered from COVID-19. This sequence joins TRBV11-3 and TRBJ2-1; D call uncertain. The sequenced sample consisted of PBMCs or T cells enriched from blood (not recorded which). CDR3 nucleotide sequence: TGTGCCAGCAGCTTCCGATCAGGCAATGAGCAGTTCTTC. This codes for CASSFRSGNEQFF.